This entry is about one TCR beta chain. Its antigen remains undetermined. Qualities for individual bases were not recorded, and no much larger clone is one base off. In the germline V gene (reference sequence), CDR1 corresponds to GTSNPN and CDR2 to SVGIG. CDR3 length: 14 amino acids, cysteine to phenylalanine. Of all the DNA, just the CDR3 is kept, 42 bases in frame from base 1. The junction shows trimming of 3 bases on V and 3 bases on J, and the gene matches do not reach 8 bases of it. The sample belongs to a study of shared clonotypes between healthy human individuals (dated by TCRdb to between 2020 and 2021). About the investigation overall: The cohort comprised a couple of women and a few men aged 18 to 49 years. Different laboratories and diverse techniques were used to prepare libraries and sequence TCR repertoires, to increase sequencing depth and limit assay-specific biases. For each donor, CD4 naive and CD4 memory were each run on three plates, CD8 naive on two plates, and CD8 memory on one plate. Leukapheresis yielded between about 0.8 and 9.5 billion PBMCs per donor. To estimate repertoire size and how much clonotypes are shared between individuals, the study performed deep sequencing of blood TCR repertoires from about five healthy adults.

CD8 naive samples were CD45RO-negative cells positively selected for CCR7, giving a CD45RA+CCR7+ population that excluded TemRA cells. The donors were healthy, HIV-negative adults who had no recently reported acute infections or vaccinations. Only Caucasian adults living in Nashville, Tennessee, USA were represented among the donors. After blood collection by leukapheresis, PBMCs were isolated using Ficoll-Histopaque density gradient centrifugation and then cryopreserved in the vapor phase of liquid nitrogen. Purity and quantity of every magnetically sorted T cell population were checked by analytical flow cytometry. From each sorted fraction, genomic DNA was isolated and quantified by UV absorbance on a Nanodrop 2000c. Using the deep immunoSEQ assay, multiplex PCR amplified TCR CDR3 regions from genomic DNA. Genomic DNA extracted from each cell subset was distributed evenly over all wells of several immunoSEQ 96-well plates, and each plate served as one replicate. For sorted subsets, about 200 ng genomic DNA, equal to 30,000 to 35,000 T cell genomes, was loaded into each replicate PCR. Purified libraries were quantified with a Qubit 3.0 fluorometer, sized on a Bioanalyzer 2100, and re-quantified with the KAPA Library Quantification kit. Each immunoSEQ 96-well plate was sequenced on its own single-read 150-cycle Illumina NextSeq 550 flow cell. The original pipeline was this. The immunoSEQ output contained only junctional sequences without quality scores, so filtering could not match that applied to full-length reads. Sequences were annotated with PyIR, a Python wrapper for IgBLAST v1.9, using IMGT germline references to assign V/J genes and CDR3. Reads with weak V/J assignments (E-value above 1e-6), missing CDR3, stop codons, out-of-frame junctions, or ambiguous translated residues were removed. V3J clonotypes were defined as sequences sharing an identical inferred V gene, J gene, and CDR3 amino acid sequence. The percentage overlap between two repertoires was calculated by dividing the number of shared unique clonotypes by the size of the smaller repertoire. Repertoire richness was assessed with RTK rarefaction, the Chao1 estimator, and Recon v2.1 estimates of unobserved clonotypes. Generation probabilities for all TCRbeta clonotypes obtained by the gDNA method from several donors were computed using OLGA. TCRdb stores this immuneACCESS table with in-frame sequences only. Part of the clones is absent; in the studies checked, under half of the shortfall reflects unresolved V genes, and no reason is known for the rest. For V, J and clone size, that table is used; D and trimming come from the DNA. This sample comprises about 2,200,000 clones, about 93% of them detected only once. Roughly 1.7% of the sample rests with the top ten.

Overall results and qualifications from the work: Clonotypes shared by all four sorted-subset donors showed higher generation probabilities than non-shared clonotypes. Because the study included a small number of donors, the genetic and exposure-history diversity represented was limited. Incomplete sequencing was indicated by rarefaction of sorted-subset datasets, despite the large sequencing depth. Roughly 5.2% of naive CD4, roughly 3.6% of naive CD8, around 2.3% of memory CD4, and roughly 0.4% of memory CD8 clonotypes were shared across a few donors. Larger estimated clonotype richness was generally found for naive subsets than for memory subsets. Pairwise subsampling led to the expectation that sequencing depth would affect the degree of clonotype sharing among donors. Only blood was sampled, and tissue TCR repertoires likely differ from those in blood.

Sequencing was done on a sample of naive CD8+ T cells from PBMCs. Explained via the paper, the cell subset or site label denotes: CD45RA+CCR7+. The rearrangement combines TRBV30 with TRBJ2-7; TRBD1 agrees with 7 junctional bases. The clonotype comes from a man aged 18 to 35 in good health. Some clones in this sample may be carry-over from other donors' samples. The CDR3 amino acid sequence is: CAWRTRTGIYEQYF. The nucleotide sequence reads TGTGCCTGGAGGACGAGGACAGGTATCTACGAGCAGTACTTC.